This T cell receptor (beta chain) is drawn from a study of human T cells and chemical hapten exposure. The wider study: DPC 0.01% went on the upper back by patch test, with reading at 6 days. TCR yields per sample varied mostly from small pooled library volume differences.

Specified time point: pre-sensitization, week 0. Indicated treatment: therapeutic diphenylcyclopropenone sensitization with weekly scalp DPC. Each CDR3 protein is one row after TCRdb ran MiXCR on the RACE reads. The table includes over 70,000 distinct CDR3 sequences, 14% detected once. This clonotype was observed a handful of times. Trimming took 5 bases from V and 4 from J; bases not matched to a gene: 4. The CDR3 spans 15 residues. Germline values: CDR1 SNHLY, CDR2 FYNNEI. The V and J genes are TRBV2 and TRBJ2-2; 10 bases are a match to TRBD2. This specimen was whole blood, taken in connection with sensitization to the hapten diphenylcyclopropenone (DPC). The receptor was derived from a woman aged 50 to 65 with alopecia areata. Some clones in this sample may be carry-over from other donors' samples. As DNA, the CDR3 is TGTGCCAGCAGTCTACTAGCGGGACGCACCGGGGAGCTGTTTTTT. The encoded protein is CASSLLAGRTGELFF. The variable domain in full, completed from reference TRBV2 and TRBJ2-2, reads EPEVTQTPSHQVTQMGQEVILRCVPISNHLYFYWYRQILGQKVEFLVSFYNNEISEKSEIFDDQFSVERPDGSNFTLKIRSTKLEDSAMYFCASSLLAGRTGELFFGEGSRLTVL.